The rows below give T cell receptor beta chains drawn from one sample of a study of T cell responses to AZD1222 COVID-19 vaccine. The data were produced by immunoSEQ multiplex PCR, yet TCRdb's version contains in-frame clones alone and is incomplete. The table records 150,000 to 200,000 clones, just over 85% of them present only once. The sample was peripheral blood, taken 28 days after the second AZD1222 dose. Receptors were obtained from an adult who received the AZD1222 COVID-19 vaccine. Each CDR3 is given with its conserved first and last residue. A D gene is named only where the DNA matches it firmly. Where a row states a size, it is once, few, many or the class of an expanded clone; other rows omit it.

cdr3_nt: TGCGCCAGCAGCCAAGAGAGCGGCACGGCGGAGGACACCCCCTGGGCCACTGAAGCTTTCTTT
cdr3_aa: CASSQESGTAEDTPWATEAFF
v_call: TRBV4-3
clone_size: -
j_call: TRBJ1-1
d_call: -

cdr3_nt: TGTGCCAGCGTCCCGAGCGGGGGGCAAGAGACCCAGTACTTC
cdr3_aa: CASVPSGGQETQYF
v_call: TRBV18
clone_size: -
j_call: TRBJ2-5
d_call: TRBD2

cdr3_nt: TGTGCCAGCAGTAGGAGGAACACCGGGGAGCTGTTTTTT
cdr3_aa: CASSRRNTGELFF
v_call: TRBV28
clone_size: -
j_call: TRBJ2-2
d_call: -

cdr3_nt: TGTGCCAGCAGCGCCCGTCGGGGGATCGCCACAGATACGCAGTATTTT
cdr3_aa: CASSARRGIATDTQYF
v_call: TRBV9
clone_size: -
j_call: TRBJ2-3
d_call: -

cdr3_nt: TGTGCCAGCAGTTACACCCTTACCCGACAAGCTTTCTTT
cdr3_aa: CASSYTLTRQAFF
v_call: TRBV6-2/TRBV6-3
clone_size: -
j_call: TRBJ1-1
d_call: -

cdr3_nt: TGTGCCAGCAGCCGGACGAGGAGGGCTAGCACAGATACGCAGTATTTT
cdr3_aa: CASSRTRRASTDTQYF
v_call: TRBV5-4
clone_size: -
j_call: TRBJ2-3
d_call: -

cdr3_nt: TGTGCCAGCAGTGAAATCCGGGACAGCGCCCCTCAACAGTACTTC
cdr3_aa: CASSEIRDSAPQQYF
v_call: TRBV6-1
clone_size: -
j_call: TRBJ2-5
d_call: TRBD1

cdr3_nt: TGTGCCACCAGTGATTCGGACAGTATAGATGAAAAACTGTTTTTT
cdr3_aa: CATSDSDSIDEKLFF
v_call: TRBV24-1
clone_size: -
j_call: TRBJ1-4
d_call: -

cdr3_nt: TGCGCCAGCAGTGTCGGACTATTAAGCTACAATGAGCAGTTCTTC
cdr3_aa: CASSVGLLSYNEQFF
v_call: TRBV10-1
clone_size: -
j_call: TRBJ2-1
d_call: -

cdr3_nt: TGTGCCAGCAGCCCCCACACCCCCTACGAGCAGTACTTC
cdr3_aa: CASSPHTPYEQYF
v_call: TRBV21-1
clone_size: once
j_call: TRBJ2-7
d_call: -

cdr3_nt: TGTGCCAGCAGCTTGGCCGGGACAGAAACCTACGAGCAGTACTTC
cdr3_aa: CASSLAGTETYEQYF
v_call: TRBV5-5
clone_size: -
j_call: TRBJ2-7
d_call: TRBD1

cdr3_nt: TGTGCCAGCAGCTTAGGGCAGGCTGGCTACACCTTC
cdr3_aa: CASSLGQAGYTF
v_call: TRBV7-2
clone_size: -
j_call: TRBJ1-2
d_call: -

cdr3_nt: TGCGCCAGCTCTCACCTACTAGCGGGGGGGCCAGGGCAGTTCTTC
cdr3_aa: CASSHLLAGGPGQFF
v_call: TRBV4-1
clone_size: -
j_call: TRBJ2-1
d_call: TRBD2

cdr3_nt: TGTGCCAGCTTAGTTGGACAGGGTATGAACACTGAAGCTTTCTTT
cdr3_aa: CASLVGQGMNTEAFF
v_call: TRBV7-9
clone_size: -
j_call: TRBJ1-1
d_call: TRBD1

cdr3_nt: TGTGCCAGCAGTGATGAGGCAGGACGGAACACTGAAGCTTTCTTT
cdr3_aa: CASSDEAGRNTEAFF
v_call: TRBV6-1
clone_size: -
j_call: TRBJ1-1
d_call: -

cdr3_nt: TGTGCCAGCAGCCAAGGGACAGGGGGCTTGTACGAGCAGTACTTC
cdr3_aa: CASSQGTGGLYEQYF
v_call: TRBV3-1/TRBV3-2
clone_size: -
j_call: TRBJ2-7
d_call: TRBD1

cdr3_nt: TGCGCCAGCAGCAAGACAGGGGGCGTCCGCAATGAGCAGTTCTTC
cdr3_aa: CASSKTGGVRNEQFF
v_call: TRBV5-1
clone_size: -
j_call: TRBJ2-1
d_call: TRBD1

cdr3_nt: TGTGCCAGTAGTCCCCGGACCCGGACCGGGGAGCTGTTTTTT
cdr3_aa: CASSPRTRTGELFF
v_call: TRBV19
clone_size: -
j_call: TRBJ2-2
d_call: -

cdr3_nt: TGTGCCAGCAGTTACGGACAGGTCGGAAACACCATATATTTT
cdr3_aa: CASSYGQVGNTIYF
v_call: TRBV6-5
clone_size: -
j_call: TRBJ1-3
d_call: TRBD1

cdr3_nt: TGTGCCAGCAGTTTTCGGGGTAAATATGAAAAACTGTTTTTT
cdr3_aa: CASSFRGKYEKLFF
v_call: TRBV28
clone_size: -
j_call: TRBJ1-4
d_call: -

cdr3_nt: TGTGCCAGCAGCCAATACGGGGTGAGGGACGAGCAGTACTTC
cdr3_aa: CASSQYGVRDEQYF
v_call: TRBV14
clone_size: -
j_call: TRBJ2-7
d_call: -

cdr3_nt: TGTGCCAGCAGTTTTTCGCGGGGGGACCTAGACAATGAGCAGTTCTTC
cdr3_aa: CASSFSRGDLDNEQFF
v_call: TRBV27
clone_size: once
j_call: TRBJ2-1
d_call: TRBD2

cdr3_nt: TGTGCCACCAGTGATTCGGGGCACCGGGCCTCGGTGGCAGATACGCAGTATTTT
cdr3_aa: CATSDSGHRASVADTQYF
v_call: TRBV24-1
clone_size: -
j_call: TRBJ2-3
d_call: -

cdr3_nt: TGTGCCAGCAGCTTAGCCGAATTGGTTGGTTACAATGAGCAGTTCTTC
cdr3_aa: CASSLAELVGYNEQFF
v_call: TRBV13
clone_size: -
j_call: TRBJ2-1
d_call: -

cdr3_nt: TGTGCCAGTACCCCGATCCCTCCGGGGCACTATGGCTACACCTTC
cdr3_aa: CASTPIPPGHYGYTF
v_call: TRBV19
clone_size: -
j_call: TRBJ1-2
d_call: -

cdr3_nt: TGCGCCAGCAGCTTGGGTGTGCAGATTAACGGAGAGACCCAGTACTTC
cdr3_aa: CASSLGVQINGETQYF
v_call: TRBV5-1
clone_size: -
j_call: TRBJ2-5
d_call: -

cdr3_nt: TGTGCCAGCAGTTATGGACAGCAAGAGACCCAGTACTTC
cdr3_aa: CASSYGQQETQYF
v_call: TRBV6-2/TRBV6-3
clone_size: -
j_call: TRBJ2-5
d_call: -

cdr3_nt: TGTGCCGCGACGGGATACGATAATTCACCCCTCCACTTT
cdr3_aa: CAATGYDNSPLHF
v_call: TRBV2
clone_size: -
j_call: TRBJ1-6
d_call: -

cdr3_nt: TGTGCCAGCAGCCGGGACAGGGATGAAAAACTGTTTTTT
cdr3_aa: CASSRDRDEKLFF
v_call: TRBV6-2/TRBV6-3
clone_size: -
j_call: TRBJ1-4
d_call: TRBD1

cdr3_nt: TGTGCCTGGAGTGTATGGGAGCCCACCGGGAACACCATATATTTT
cdr3_aa: CAWSVWEPTGNTIYF
v_call: TRBV30
clone_size: -
j_call: TRBJ1-3
d_call: -

cdr3_nt: TGTGCCAGCAGTTACTCGAGACAGCACCAAGAGACCCAGTACTTC
cdr3_aa: CASSYSRQHQETQYF
v_call: TRBV6-2/TRBV6-3
clone_size: -
j_call: TRBJ2-5
d_call: -

cdr3_nt: TGCGCCAGCAGCTGGGGCCGGGACAGGGGGATTGGGGAGACCCAGTACTTC
cdr3_aa: CASSWGRDRGIGETQYF
v_call: TRBV5-1
clone_size: -
j_call: TRBJ2-5
d_call: TRBD1

cdr3_nt: TGTGCCAGCAGCCTAAGGAGCGGGGGCGGGAATGAGCAGTTCTTC
cdr3_aa: CASSLRSGGGNEQFF
v_call: TRBV11-3
clone_size: -
j_call: TRBJ2-1
d_call: TRBD2

cdr3_nt: TGCAGCGTGAGGGGGACTAGCGTTTCCCCTTACACAGATACGCAGTATTTT
cdr3_aa: CSVRGTSVSPYTDTQYF
v_call: TRBV29-1
clone_size: -
j_call: TRBJ2-3
d_call: TRBD2

cdr3_nt: TGTGCCAGCAGTTACCTGACCAGGGCGAAAACCGGGGAGCTGTTTTTT
cdr3_aa: CASSYLTRAKTGELFF
v_call: TRBV6-2/TRBV6-3
clone_size: -
j_call: TRBJ2-2
d_call: -

cdr3_nt: TGTGCTAGTGGCCCCAGGGGGCTTTTGAGTGGCTACACCTTC
cdr3_aa: CASGPRGLLSGYTF
v_call: TRBV12-5
clone_size: -
j_call: TRBJ1-2
d_call: TRBD1

cdr3_nt: TGCGCCAGCAGCACCTCGGGACAGGGTTACGAGCAGTACTTC
cdr3_aa: CASSTSGQGYEQYF
v_call: TRBV5-1
clone_size: -
j_call: TRBJ2-7
d_call: TRBD1

cdr3_nt: TGTGCCAGTAGTCACGGGGACAGTCATATCTCTGGAAACACCATATATTTT
cdr3_aa: CASSHGDSHISGNTIYF
v_call: TRBV19
clone_size: -
j_call: TRBJ1-3
d_call: TRBD1

cdr3_nt: TGTGCCAGCAGTTGGGGACAGTTTATTAACACCGGGGAGCTGTTTTTT
cdr3_aa: CASSWGQFINTGELFF
v_call: TRBV27
clone_size: -
j_call: TRBJ2-2
d_call: TRBD1

cdr3_nt: TGTGCCAGCAGTTTGGGACAGGGGGCGCGGTCACCCCTCCACTTT
cdr3_aa: CASSLGQGARSPLHF
v_call: TRBV6-5
clone_size: -
j_call: TRBJ1-6
d_call: TRBD1

cdr3_nt: TGTGCCTGGAGTGTTGGGGGGCTGAGTGGGCAAGAGACCCAGTACTTC
cdr3_aa: CAWSVGGLSGQETQYF
v_call: TRBV30
clone_size: once
j_call: TRBJ2-5
d_call: -

cdr3_nt: TGCGCCAGCAGCGCAAACGGGGTTGCCGCAGCTTTCTTT
cdr3_aa: CASSANGVAAAFF
v_call: TRBV5-1
clone_size: -
j_call: TRBJ1-1
d_call: -

cdr3_nt: TGTGCCAGTCAGAACCCCGGGGCAGATACGCAGTATTTT
cdr3_aa: CASQNPGADTQYF
v_call: TRBV19
clone_size: -
j_call: TRBJ2-3
d_call: -

cdr3_nt: TGTGCCAGCTCACCGGTTCCCGATTCACCCCTCCACTTT
cdr3_aa: CASSPVPDSPLHF
v_call: TRBV18
clone_size: few
j_call: TRBJ1-6
d_call: -

cdr3_nt: TGTGCCAGCAGTGGGGGAGGGGGGAACTATGGCTACACCTTC
cdr3_aa: CASSGGGGNYGYTF
v_call: TRBV25-1
clone_size: -
j_call: TRBJ1-2
d_call: -

cdr3_nt: TGTGCCAGCAGCGGGGAGGTTGGGACAGATACGCAGTATTTT
cdr3_aa: CASSGEVGTDTQYF
v_call: TRBV6-5
clone_size: -
j_call: TRBJ2-3
d_call: -

cdr3_nt: TGTGCCAGCAGTGAAAGGGGGACGAGGGACTCTGGGGCCAACGTCCTGACTTTC
cdr3_aa: CASSERGTRDSGANVLTF
v_call: TRBV6-4
clone_size: -
j_call: TRBJ2-6
d_call: -

cdr3_nt: TGTGCCAGCAGCTTAGGCCGGGACAGGGGAGGCAATGAGCAGTTCTTC
cdr3_aa: CASSLGRDRGGNEQFF
v_call: TRBV7-8
clone_size: -
j_call: TRBJ2-1
d_call: TRBD1

cdr3_nt: TGTGCCAGCAGTGATCGTGGTATGAGGGGGGGCCGCAATGAGCAGTTCTTC
cdr3_aa: CASSDRGMRGGRNEQFF
v_call: TRBV2
clone_size: -
j_call: TRBJ2-1
d_call: -

cdr3_nt: TGTGCCATCAGTGATTCTACAGGGAATCTTAATTCACCCCTCCACTTT
cdr3_aa: CAISDSTGNLNSPLHF
v_call: TRBV10-3
clone_size: few
j_call: TRBJ1-6
d_call: -

cdr3_nt: TGTGCCAGCAGCAGGGAGGTGAGCACTGAAGCTTTCTTT
cdr3_aa: CASSREVSTEAFF
v_call: TRBV6-4
clone_size: -
j_call: TRBJ1-1
d_call: -

cdr3_nt: TGTGCCAGCAGCTTCGGACAGAGAGACTACACCTTC
cdr3_aa: CASSFGQRDYTF
v_call: TRBV14
clone_size: -
j_call: TRBJ1-2
d_call: -